The TCR beta chain under discussion was sequenced for a study of T cells in localized non-small cell lung cancer. The method was immunoSEQ multiplex PCR; TCRdb's version includes in-frame clones alone and lacks a portion of them. The sample records about 30,000 clones, 88% being singletons. This clone was recorded only once. The CDR3 loop spans 14 amino acids. CDR1 is MNHEY and CDR2 is SMNVEV in the germline V gene (reference sequence). V was shortened by 6 bases and J by 3 bases, with 14 bases between the two germline ends. This chain links TRBV27 with TRBJ1-2; weak D call: TRBD1 (6 bases). The sample consisted of peripheral blood, taken before any cancer treatment. The clonotype comes from a female donor at least 60 years old with stage III squamous cell lung carcinoma. CDR3 amino acids: CASRSSGGHYGYTF. The CDR3 DNA follows: TGTGCCAGCAGGAGTTCGGGGGGGCACTATGGCTACACCTTC.